The rows below give T cell receptor beta chains drawn from one sample of a study of Ad26.COV2.S vaccination and SARS-CoV-2 variants. Clones were read by immunoSEQ multiplex PCR, and TCRdb kept only the in-frame ones, dropping some. The data show about 400,000 clones, approximately 91% seen once. This specimen was peripheral blood, taken in a trial of Ad26.COV2.S vaccine versus placebo. All receptors derive from a person aged 18-65 years who received the Ad26.COV2.S COVID-19 vaccine or a placebo. The conserved cysteine and the conserved F or W are not part of the CDR3 here. Fields, in order: V gene, J gene, CDR3 protein.

v_call: TRBV10-2
j_call: TRBJ2-6
cdr3_aa: ASRSSGGRANVLT

v_call: TRBV27
j_call: TRBJ1-1
cdr3_aa: ASTRPGHTEAF

v_call: TRBV4-3
j_call: TRBJ2-3
cdr3_aa: ASSQAFWGSTDTQY

v_call: TRBV2
j_call: TRBJ1-3
cdr3_aa: ASSETLSGNTIY

v_call: TRBV6-5
j_call: TRBJ2-1
cdr3_aa: ASSSSGVVNEQF

v_call: TRBV27
j_call: TRBJ1-2
cdr3_aa: ASSSSKGSDYGYT

v_call: TRBV7-2
j_call: TRBJ1-4
cdr3_aa: ASSFNQGPNEKLF

v_call: TRBV7-9
j_call: TRBJ1-1
cdr3_aa: ASSPIRGTAMNTEAF

v_call: TRBV3-1/TRBV3-2
j_call: TRBJ2-7
cdr3_aa: ASSQGLGSYEQY

v_call: TRBV7-2
j_call: TRBJ1-2
cdr3_aa: ASSFGGGYT

v_call: TRBV10-1
j_call: TRBJ1-6
cdr3_aa: ASSEEYNSPLH

v_call: TRBV5-6
j_call: TRBJ2-5
cdr3_aa: ASMWRNPGGKRGQETQY

v_call: TRBV9
j_call: TRBJ1-1
cdr3_aa: ASSVVGAGARAF

v_call: TRBV4-1
j_call: TRBJ1-1
cdr3_aa: ASSRSDSLNTEAF

v_call: TRBV5-1
j_call: TRBJ2-1
cdr3_aa: ASSLGLADEQF

v_call: TRBV4-1
j_call: TRBJ1-5
cdr3_aa: ASSLDRVSHQPQH

v_call: TRBV3-1/TRBV3-2
j_call: TRBJ1-2
cdr3_aa: ASSPGTGNGYT

v_call: TRBV9
j_call: TRBJ1-1
cdr3_aa: ASSVGVMNTEAF